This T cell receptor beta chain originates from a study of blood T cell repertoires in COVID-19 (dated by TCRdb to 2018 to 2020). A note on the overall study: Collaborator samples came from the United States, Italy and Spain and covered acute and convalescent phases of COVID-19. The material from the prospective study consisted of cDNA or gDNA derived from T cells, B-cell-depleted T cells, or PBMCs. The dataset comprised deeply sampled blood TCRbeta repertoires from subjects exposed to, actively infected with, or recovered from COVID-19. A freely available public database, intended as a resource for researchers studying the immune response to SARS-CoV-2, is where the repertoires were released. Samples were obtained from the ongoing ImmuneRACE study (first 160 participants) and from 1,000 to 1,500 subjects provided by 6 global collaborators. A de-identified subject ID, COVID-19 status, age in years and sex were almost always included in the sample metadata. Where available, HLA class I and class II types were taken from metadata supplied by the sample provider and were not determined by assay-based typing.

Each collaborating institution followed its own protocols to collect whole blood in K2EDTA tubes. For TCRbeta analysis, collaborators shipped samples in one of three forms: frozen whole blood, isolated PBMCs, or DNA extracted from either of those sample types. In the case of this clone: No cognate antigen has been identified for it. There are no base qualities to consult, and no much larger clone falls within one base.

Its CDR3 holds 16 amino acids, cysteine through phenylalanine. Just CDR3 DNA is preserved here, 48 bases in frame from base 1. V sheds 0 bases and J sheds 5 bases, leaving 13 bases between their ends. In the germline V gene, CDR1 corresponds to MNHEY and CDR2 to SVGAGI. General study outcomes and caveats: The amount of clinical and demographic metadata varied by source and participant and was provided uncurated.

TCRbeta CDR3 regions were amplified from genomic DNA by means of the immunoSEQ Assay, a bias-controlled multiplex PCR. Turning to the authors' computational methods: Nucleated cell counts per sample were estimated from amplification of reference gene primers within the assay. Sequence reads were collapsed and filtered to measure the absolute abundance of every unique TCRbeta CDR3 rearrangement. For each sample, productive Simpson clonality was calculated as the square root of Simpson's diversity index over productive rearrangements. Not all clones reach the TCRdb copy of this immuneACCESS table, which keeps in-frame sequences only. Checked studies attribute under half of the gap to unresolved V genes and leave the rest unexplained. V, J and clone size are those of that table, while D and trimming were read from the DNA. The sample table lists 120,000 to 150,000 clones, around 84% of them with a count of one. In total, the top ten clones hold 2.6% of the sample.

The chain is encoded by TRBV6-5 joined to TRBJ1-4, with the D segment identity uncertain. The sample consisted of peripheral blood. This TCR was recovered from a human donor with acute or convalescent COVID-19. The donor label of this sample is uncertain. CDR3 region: CASSYSWIAANEKLFF. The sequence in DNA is TGTGCCAGCAGTTACTCCTGGATTGCGGCCAATGAAAAACTGTTTTTT.